The text below deals with one T cell receptor beta chain. This clonotype was seen at least ten times. Its antigen target is currently unknown. The input lacks base qualities; no much larger clone sits a single base away. The library was generated by PCR. TCRdb lists the instrument as Illumina HiSeq 2500. To normalize quantification of the TCRbeta repertoire, the TCR libraries were built with molecular barcoding that relied on unique molecular identifiers. Through fastp at Q25 and MiXCR, TCRdb rebuilt clones from the public reads, retaining in-frame beta chains. Each entry is one CDR3 protein sequence, shown with its most common DNA and genes. This sample is represented by approximately 300,000 distinct CDR3 sequences; roughly 11% of them were singletons. Roughly a quarter of the sample comes from the top ten. The sample comes from a study of T-cell reconstitution after alpha-beta-depleted transplantation in children (dated by TCRdb to between 2015 and 2016). About the investigation overall: Using TCR repertoire profiling, the study followed T-cell immune reconstitution in a quantitative way in children after TCRalphabeta/CD19-depleted allogeneic hematopoietic cell transplantation.

The sample's treatment or condition label, decoded: allogeneic hematopoietic cell transplantation with graft depleted of TCRalphabeta T cells and CD19 B cells. Transplant recipients were children who received TCRalphabeta/CD19-depleted allogeneic hematopoietic cell grafts. The full study reports these points: The high TCRbeta diversity at day 60 in some patients was ascribed to recipient T cells and intrathymic progenitors that had survived conditioning. About two months after transplant, the apparently early recovery of alphabetaT-cell counts reportedly depended on just several hundred clones that had expanded rapidly and came from non-depleted graft cells. The frequencies of hyperexpanded clones fell over the following months, and after one year, T-cell counts and TCRbeta diversity were mostly attributed to newly produced T cells.

This sequence was found in a male patient under 10 years old who had a stem cell transplant for chronic granulomatous disease, so the T cells may come from the graft donor. Specimen: peripheral blood, collected 180 days after TCRalphabeta/CD19-depleted stem cell transplant.

The DNA sequence reads TGTGCCAGCAGCTTAGATCGGGCAGGGAAAGGTTACGAGCAGTACTTC. This codes for CASSLDRAGKGYEQYF. The chain uses TRBV7-8 and TRBJ2-7; a tentative D call is TRBD1 (5 bases match). From cysteine to phenylalanine, the CDR3 is 16 amino acids long. Only CDR3 DNA is held: 48 bases, read in frame from base 1. V and J are truncated by 1 base and 4 bases respectively, leaving an intervening sequence of 17 bases. Per the germline V gene, SGHVS is the CDR1 and FQNEAQ is the CDR2.